The 2 T cell receptor beta chains given below trace back to one sample, sequenced in a study of shared clonotypes between healthy human individuals. The data were produced by immunoSEQ multiplex PCR, yet TCRdb's version contains in-frame clones alone and is incomplete. The sample yields roughly 490,000 clones, about 82% seen once. Sequences were obtained from PBMCs. These receptors all come from a middle-aged woman in good health. Some clones in this sample may be carry-over from other donors' samples.

The rearrangement links TRBV27 to TRBJ2-3; TRBD2 matches at 8 bases. V was clipped by 7 bases and J by 2 bases; unmatched bases: 17. Germline values: CDR1 MNHEY, CDR2 SMNVEV (reference sequence). The CDR3 has 18 residues. This CDR3 is CASIGREGVAGITDTQYF. In DNA, the CDR3 is TGTGCCAGCATTGGAAGGGAGGGAGTAGCGGGGATCACAGATACGCAGTATTTT.

Concerning this clone itself: At the DNA level, this CDR3 is encoded by other sequences in the same sample as well. This sequence joins TRBV18 and TRBJ1-1; no reliable D call. V was trimmed by 6 bases and J by 1 base, leaving 6 bases between them. The CDR3 contains 12 residues. CDR1 is KGHSH, CDR2 LQKENI, per germline. Here the CDR3 DNA reads TGTGCCAGCTCTCCAGGGAACACTGAAGCTTTCTTT. It yields the protein CASSPGNTEAFF.